This TCR beta chain appears in the sequencing data of a study of shared clonotypes between healthy human individuals. This clone was seen a single time. It was CD45RO-negative cells, positively selected for CCR7, that made up naive CD8 cells, with terminally differentiated effector memory CD45RA+ cells excluded. Clones were sequenced by immunoSEQ multiplex PCR, and TCRdb holds only the in-frame ones, with some missing. The top ten hold under 2% of the sample, which has approximately 2,200,000 clones, 90% to 95% seen once. The V and J ends lost 7 bases and 5 bases respectively, with 20 bases between them. In germline, CDR1 is SQVTM, CDR2 ANQGSEA. This CDR3 has 15 amino acids.

This rearrangement joins TRBV29-1 to TRBJ2-2, with a tentative D call TRBD1 (5 bases). The TCR originated in a man aged 18 to 30 in good health. Some clones in this sample may be carry-over from other donors' samples. The sequencing sample was made of naive CD8+ T cells from PBMCs. Here the CDR3 DNA reads TGCAGCGCCCAATACGGTAAAGGGGTGACCGGGGAGCTGTTTTTT. Its translation is CSAQYGKGVTGELFF.